Here is one T cell receptor beta chain with its context. As yet, its antigen is unknown. In germline, CDR1 is LGHNT, CDR2 FRNRAP. Trimming left V 6 bases short and J 4 bases short, with 8 bases between. This CDR3 contains 12 residues. Data came from immunoSEQ multiplex PCR; TCRdb stores just in-frame clones and leaves some out. The sample lists over 90,000 clones, more than 75% occurring once. These data belong to a study of T cell responses to AZD1222 COVID-19 vaccine. General study findings and limits: In a largely white British group with more females than males, clonal diversity was possibly underestimated.

This receptor was taken from an adult who received the AZD1222 COVID-19 vaccine. This specimen was peripheral blood, taken 28 days after the second AZD1222 dose. This chain joins TRBV12-5 and TRBJ2-3; D is unresolved. This CDR3 is CASGSVSDTQYF. Written as DNA, the CDR3 is TGTGCTAGTGGGAGCGTATCAGATACGCAGTATTTT.